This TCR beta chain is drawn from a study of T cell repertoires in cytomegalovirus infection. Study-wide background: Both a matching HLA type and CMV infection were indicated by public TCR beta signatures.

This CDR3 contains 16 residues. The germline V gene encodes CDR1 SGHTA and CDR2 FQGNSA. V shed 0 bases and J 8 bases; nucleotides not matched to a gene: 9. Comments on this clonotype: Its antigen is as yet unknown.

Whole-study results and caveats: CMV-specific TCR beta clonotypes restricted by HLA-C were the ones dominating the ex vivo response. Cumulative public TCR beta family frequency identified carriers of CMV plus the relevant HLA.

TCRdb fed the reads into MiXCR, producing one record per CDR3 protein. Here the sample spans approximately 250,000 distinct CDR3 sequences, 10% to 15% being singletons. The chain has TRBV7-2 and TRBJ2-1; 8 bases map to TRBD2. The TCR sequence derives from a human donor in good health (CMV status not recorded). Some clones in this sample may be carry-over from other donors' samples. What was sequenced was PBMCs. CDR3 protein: CASSLAPGGPGDEQFF. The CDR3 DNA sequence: TGTGCCAGCAGCTTAGCGCCGGGGGGGCCCGGCGATGAGCAGTTCTTC.